The rows below give T cell receptor beta chains drawn from one sample of a study of cytomegalovirus exposure and HLA in healthy donors. The assay was immunoSEQ multiplex PCR, and TCRdb's table has in-frame clones only and misses some. There are roughly 160,000 clones in the sample; 65% to 80% occur only once, and approximately 4.5% lies in the top ten. What was sequenced was PBMCs. The receptors were sampled from a man between 40 and 49 years old in good health and CMV-seronegative. Each CDR3 is given with its conserved first and last residue. The D gene is left open where the match is weak. The size field is filled for only some rows; it gives once, few, many or a size class.

D,size,J,V,DNA,CDR3
TRBD2,-,TRBJ2-3,TRBV5-6,TGTGCCACCCACGAGCGGGGGGGCCTTGGTACGCAGTATTTT,CATHERGGLGTQYF
-,once,TRBJ1-1,TRBV6-6,TGTGCCAGCAGTTACTTTTCGGGGGACACTGAAGCTTTCTTT,CASSYFSGDTEAFF
TRBD1,-,TRBJ2-7,TRBV5-4,TGTGCCAGCAGTCGAGACAGGGGCGATCCCTACGAGCAGTACTTC,CASSRDRGDPYEQYF
-,-,TRBJ1-3,TRBV10-2,TGCGCCAGCAGTCAACGGGGGATAGACACCATATATTTT,CASSQRGIDTIYF
TRBD1,-,TRBJ1-4,TRBV4-2,TGTGCCAGCGGGCCGGGACAGGGGCGACAAGGACTGTTTTTT,CASGPGQGRQGLFF
TRBD1,-,TRBJ2-2,TRBV19,TGTGCCAGTTCCCCCGGGACAGTGAACACCGGGGAGCTGTTTTTT,CASSPGTVNTGELFF
TRBD1,-,TRBJ2-7,TRBV7-9,TGTGCCAGCAGCCCAAGGGACAGCCTTTACGAGCAGTACTTC,CASSPRDSLYEQYF
TRBD2,-,TRBJ2-7,TRBV11-1,TGTGCCAGCACCTTGAGGCCAGCGGGGACCTACGAGCAGTACTTC,CASTLRPAGTYEQYF
-,-,TRBJ2-7,TRBV16,TGTGCCAGCAGCCGTACAGGACCCTACGAGCAGTACTTC,CASSRTGPYEQYF
TRBD1,-,TRBJ1-5,TRBV4-1,TGCGCCAGCAGCCACCCCTTACCGGGACAGGGCAATCAGCCCCAGCATTTT,CASSHPLPGQGNQPQHF
TRBD1,-,TRBJ2-7,TRBV6-6,TGTGCCATCAGACAGGGGGTCGACGAGCAGTACTTC,CAIRQGVDEQYF
TRBD1,-,TRBJ2-1,TRBV9,TGTGCCAGCAGCTTGGGACAGGGCTGGGAGCAGTTCTTC,CASSLGQGWEQFF
TRBD2,once,TRBJ2-1,TRBV7-6,TGTGCCAGCAGCCCCGGAGCGGGGAATGAGCAGTTCTTC,CASSPGAGNEQFF
TRBD1,-,TRBJ1-4,TRBV6-1,TGTGCCAGCAGTGAACAGGGGGCGCGGGCTAATGAAAAACTGTTTTTT,CASSEQGARANEKLFF
TRBD2,-,TRBJ2-1,TRBV6-5,TGTGCCAGCAGTTACCCAGGACTAGCGGGGTACAATGAGCAGTTCTTC,CASSYPGLAGYNEQFF